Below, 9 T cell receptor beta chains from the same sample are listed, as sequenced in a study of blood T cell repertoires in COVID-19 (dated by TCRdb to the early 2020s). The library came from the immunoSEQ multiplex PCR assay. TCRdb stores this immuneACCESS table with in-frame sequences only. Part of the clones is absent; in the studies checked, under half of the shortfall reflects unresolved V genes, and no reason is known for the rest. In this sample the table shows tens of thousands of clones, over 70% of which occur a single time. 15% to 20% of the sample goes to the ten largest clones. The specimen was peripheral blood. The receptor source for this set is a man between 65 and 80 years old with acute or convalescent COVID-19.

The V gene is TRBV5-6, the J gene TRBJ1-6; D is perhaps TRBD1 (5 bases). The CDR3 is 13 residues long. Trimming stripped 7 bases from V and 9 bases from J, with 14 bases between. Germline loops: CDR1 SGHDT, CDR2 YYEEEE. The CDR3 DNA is TGTGCCAGCTTTAGGACAATCGGTTCACCCCTCCACTTT. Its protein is CASFRTIGSPLHF.

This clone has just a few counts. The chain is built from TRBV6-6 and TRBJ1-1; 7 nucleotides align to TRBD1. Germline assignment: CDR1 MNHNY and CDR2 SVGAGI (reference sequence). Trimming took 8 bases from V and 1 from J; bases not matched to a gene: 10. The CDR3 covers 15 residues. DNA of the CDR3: TGTGCCAGCCGGGGACAAAGGGGGCGGAACACTGAAGCTTTCTTT. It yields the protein CASRGQRGRNTEAFF.

The DNA for the CDR3 is TGTGCCAGCAGTGACCTAAGGGGAAGCAATCAGCCCCAGCATTTT. Its protein product is CASSDLRGSNQPQHF. This chain joins TRBV6-1 and TRBJ1-5; D is possibly TRBD1 (5 bases). Germline assignment: CDR1 MNHNS and CDR2 SASEGT. The V and J ends lost 3 bases and 1 base respectively, with 10 bases between them. The CDR3 loop spans 15 amino acids.

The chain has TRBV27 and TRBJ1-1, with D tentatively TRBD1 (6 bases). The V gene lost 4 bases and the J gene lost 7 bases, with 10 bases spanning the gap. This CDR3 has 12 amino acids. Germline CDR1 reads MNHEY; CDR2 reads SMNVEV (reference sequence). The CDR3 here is CASSYLQGEAFF. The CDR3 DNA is TGTGCCAGCAGTTACTTACAGGGTGAAGCTTTCTTT.

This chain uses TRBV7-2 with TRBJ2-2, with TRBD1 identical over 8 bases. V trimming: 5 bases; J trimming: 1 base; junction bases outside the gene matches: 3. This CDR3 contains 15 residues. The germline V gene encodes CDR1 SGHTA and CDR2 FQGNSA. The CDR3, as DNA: TGTGCCAGCAGCACTGGGACAGGGAACACCGGGGAGCTGTTTTTT. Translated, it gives CASSTGTGNTGELFF.

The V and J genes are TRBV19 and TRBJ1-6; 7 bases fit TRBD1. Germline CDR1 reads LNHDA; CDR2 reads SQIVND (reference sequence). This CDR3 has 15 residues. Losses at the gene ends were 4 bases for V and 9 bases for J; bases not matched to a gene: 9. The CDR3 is CASSRGQPVGSPLHF. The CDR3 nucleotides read TGTGCCAGTAGTAGGGGACAGCCGGTCGGTTCACCCCTCCACTTT. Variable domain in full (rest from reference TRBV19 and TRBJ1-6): DGGITQSPKYLFRKEGQNVTLSCEQNLNHDAMYWYRQDPGQGLRLIYYSQIVNDFQKGDIAEGYSVSREKKESFPLTVTSAQKNPTAFYLCASSRGQPVGSPLHFGNGTRLTVT.

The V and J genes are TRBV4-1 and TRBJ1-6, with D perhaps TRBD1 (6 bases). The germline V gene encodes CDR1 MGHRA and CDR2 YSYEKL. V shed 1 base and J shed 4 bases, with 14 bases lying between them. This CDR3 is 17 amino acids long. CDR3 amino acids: CASSQAPDREYNSPLHF. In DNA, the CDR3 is TGCGCCAGCAGCCAAGCTCCGGACAGAGAGTATAATTCACCCCTCCACTTT.

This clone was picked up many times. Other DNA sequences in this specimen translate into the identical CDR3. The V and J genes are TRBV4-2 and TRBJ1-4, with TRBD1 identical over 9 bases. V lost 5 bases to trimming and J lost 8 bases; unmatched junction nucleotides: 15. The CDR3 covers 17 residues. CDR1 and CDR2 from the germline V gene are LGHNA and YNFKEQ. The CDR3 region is CASSSTSGTGMGEKLFF. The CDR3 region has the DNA TGTGCCAGCAGCTCCACCTCCGGGACAGGGATGGGGGAAAAACTGTTTTTT.

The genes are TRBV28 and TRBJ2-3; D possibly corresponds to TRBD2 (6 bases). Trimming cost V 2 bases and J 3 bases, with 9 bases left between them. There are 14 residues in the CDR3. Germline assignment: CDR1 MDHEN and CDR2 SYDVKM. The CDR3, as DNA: TGTGCCAGCAGTTTACGGGGGTTTACAGATACGCAGTATTTT. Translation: CASSLRGFTDTQYF.